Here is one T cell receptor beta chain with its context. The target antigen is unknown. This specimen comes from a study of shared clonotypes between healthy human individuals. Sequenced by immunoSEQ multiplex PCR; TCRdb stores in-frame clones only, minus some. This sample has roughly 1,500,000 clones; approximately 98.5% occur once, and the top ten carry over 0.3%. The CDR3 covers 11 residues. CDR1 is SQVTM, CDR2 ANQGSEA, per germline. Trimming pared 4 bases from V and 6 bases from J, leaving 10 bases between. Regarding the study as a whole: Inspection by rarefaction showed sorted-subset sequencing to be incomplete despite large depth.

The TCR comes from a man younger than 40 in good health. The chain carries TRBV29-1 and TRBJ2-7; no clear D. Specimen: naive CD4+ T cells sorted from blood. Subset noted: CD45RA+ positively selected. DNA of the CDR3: TGCAGCGTTGCTCTGCTCGGCGAGCAGTACTTC. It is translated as CSVALLGEQYF.